One and the same sample provided the 2 T cell receptor beta chains below, sequenced in a study of metastatic and nonmetastatic thyroid tumors. TCRdb redid the clone calls on the PCR reads using MiXCR. The sample lists 15,000 or so clones; 20% to 30% were seen once. Thyroid surgery was performed in patients who had received no treatment beforehand. The sequencing input was tumor tissue. The receptors here all came from a female donor with papillary thyroid cancer or a benign thyroid nodule (not recorded which). Some clones in this sample may be carry-over from other donors' samples.

This clone was counted a few times. CDR3 in DNA: TGTGCCAGCAGCCGCACCTACGAGCAGTACTTC. As protein: CASSRTYEQYF. This sequence joins TRBV6-1 and TRBJ2-7; no clear D. Germline V gene lookup returns CDR1 MNHNS and CDR2 SASEGT. Trimming pared 6 bases from V and 2 bases from J, leaving 5 bases between. This CDR3 region has 11 residues.

This clone was recorded at least ten times. This chain links TRBV11-1 with TRBJ2-3, with D perhaps given as TRBD1 or TRBD2 (5 bases each). This CDR3 region has 16 residues. Germline V lookup: CDR1 SGHAT, CDR2 FQDESV (reference sequence). Trimming took 0 bases from V and 2 from J, leaving 12 bases between them. CDR3 DNA: TGTGCCAGCAGCTTAGCAGTACTAGGGGACACAGATACGCAGTATTTT. Encoded protein: CASSLAVLGDTDTQYF.